Listed below are T cell receptor beta chains from one sample, sequenced in a study of T cells in Graves' hyperthyroidism and ophthalmopathy. TCRdb redid the calling of the multiplex PCR reads with MiXCR, one entry per CDR3 protein. This sample has around 300,000 distinct CDR3 sequences, with roughly 13% found just once. Material: blood. These receptor sequences come from a woman in her twenties or thirties with Graves' hyperthyroidism. Both conserved end residues are part of each CDR3. D genes are given only for firm matches. Size is stated for part of the rows, as once, few or many counts, or as a class when the clone is expanded.

v_gene,abundance,j_gene,d_gene,CDR3aa,CDR3nt
TRBV6-2/TRBV6-3,NA,TRBJ2-1,NA,CASCPTESSVHEQFF,TGTGCCAGCTGCCCAACCGAATCATCGGTCCATGAGCAGTTCTTC
TRBV25-1,many,TRBJ2-5,NA,CASSAYGNQETQYF,TGTGCCAGCAGTGCGTACGGGAACCAAGAGACCCAGTACTTC
TRBV5-4,few,TRBJ2-7,TRBD1,CASSLGGSLSYEQYF,TGTGCCAGCAGCTTAGGGGGCTCACTTTCCTACGAGCAGTACTTC
TRBV7-9,few,TRBJ2-1,NA,CASRAWDNEQFF,TGTGCCAGCAGAGCTTGGGACAATGAGCAGTTCTTC
TRBV6-2/TRBV6-3,many,TRBJ1-3,NA,CASSRGPAGNTIYF,TGTGCCAGCAGCCGAGGCCCGGCTGGAAACACCATATATTTT
TRBV20-1,few,TRBJ2-2,TRBD2,CSARPGTSGRYTGELFF,TGCAGTGCTAGACCCGGGACTAGCGGGAGATACACCGGGGAGCTGTTTTTT
TRBV12-3/TRBV12-4,many,TRBJ2-1,NA,CATVNNEQFF,TGTGCCACCGTAAACAATGAGCAGTTCTTC
TRBV12-5,few,TRBJ2-3,NA,CASGLESSTDTQYF,TGTGCTAGTGGTTTAGAGAGTAGCACAGATACGCAGTATTTT
TRBV18,many,TRBJ2-7,TRBD1,CASSPHRGRSEQYF,TGTGCCAGCTCACCCCACAGGGGGAGGAGCGAGCAGTACTTC
TRBV20-1,few,TRBJ2-5,TRBD2,CSARDTGGLAGGGETQYF,TGCAGTGCTAGAGATACGGGTGGGCTAGCGGGAGGGGGAGAGACCCAGTACTTC
TRBV7-2,many,TRBJ2-1,TRBD2,CASSLSTSGRGHEQFF,TGTGCCAGCAGCTTATCCACTAGCGGGAGGGGACATGAGCAGTTCTTC
TRBV7-9,many,TRBJ1-2,NA,CASSFSPRADGYTF,TGTGCCAGCAGCTTTTCCCCCCGGGCTGATGGCTACACCTTC
TRBV6-1,few,TRBJ1-5,NA,CASGVRGEGGSNQPQHF,TGTGCCAGCGGGGTGCGGGGTGAGGGAGGGAGCAATCAGCCCCAGCATTTT
TRBV12-3/TRBV12-4,few,TRBJ1-2,TRBD1,CASSSPGGLDYGYTF,TGTGCCAGCAGTTCCCCAGGGGGACTCGACTATGGCTACACCTTC
TRBV4-1,NA,TRBJ2-1,NA,CASSQGQGLPPNEQFF,TGCGCCAGCAGCCAAGGTCAGGGGCTACCACCCAATGAGCAGTTCTTC
TRBV29-1,many,TRBJ1-2,NA,CSVLTPTGTLAGYGYTF,TGCAGCGTTCTGACCCCAACCGGGACCCTGGCTGGCTATGGCTACACCTTC
TRBV19,few,TRBJ1-2,TRBD1,CASSRDRFPGYTF,TGTGCCAGTAGTAGGGACAGATTTCCTGGCTACACCTTC
TRBV20-1,many,TRBJ2-5,NA,CSAILEDLQETQYF,TGCAGTGCTATTCTTGAGGACCTCCAAGAGACCCAGTACTTC
TRBV12-3/TRBV12-4,NA,TRBJ2-3,NA,CASRVPNGDTQYF,TGTGCCAGCAGAGTCCCCAACGGAGATACGCAGTATTTT
TRBV6-1,many,TRBJ1-6,NA,CASSNLNSNSPLHF,TGTGCCAGCAGCAACTTAAACTCAAATTCACCCCTCCACTTT
TRBV10-3,many,TRBJ1-1,NA,CAISGRTDTEAFF,TGTGCCATCAGTGGGAGGACGGACACTGAAGCTTTCTTT
TRBV2,many,TRBJ1-6,NA,CASSPDSHNSPLHF,TGTGCCAGCAGTCCGGACAGCCATAATTCACCCCTCCACTTT
TRBV5-5,many,TRBJ2-7,NA,CASSYGGYYEQYF,TGTGCCAGCAGCTACGGCGGGTACTACGAGCAGTACTTC
TRBV6-5,many,TRBJ2-1,TRBD2,CASSYPGTSGRAFNEQFF,TGTGCCAGCAGTTACCCCGGGACTAGCGGGAGGGCCTTCAATGAGCAGTTCTTC
TRBV20-1,many,TRBJ2-5,TRBD2,CSAIGAFTSGSSETQYF,TGCAGTGCTATCGGGGCCTTCACTAGCGGGAGCTCGGAGACCCAGTACTTC
TRBV29-1,NA,TRBJ2-4,NA,CSVEDGRNIQYF,TGCAGCGTTGAAGACGGTCGAAACATTCAGTACTTC
TRBV6-1,NA,TRBJ1-2,NA,CASRRGAYYGYTF,TGTGCCAGCAGAAGGGGGGCATACTATGGCTACACCTTC
TRBV28,many,TRBJ1-3,NA,CASSPYGGDPGNTIYF,TGTGCCAGCAGTCCATACGGGGGCGACCCTGGAAACACCATATATTTT
TRBV30,few,TRBJ2-3,NA,CAWSVGTEETDTQYF,TGTGCCTGGAGTGTAGGGACTGAGGAGACAGATACGCAGTATTTT
TRBV7-9,few,TRBJ1-1,NA,CASSLRREVKPEAFF,TGTGCCAGCAGCTTAAGGCGGGAGGTAAAGCCTGAAGCTTTCTTT
TRBV28,many,TRBJ2-7,TRBD1,CASNPPGQPLREQYF,TGTGCCAGCAACCCCCCGGGACAGCCCCTACGGGAGCAGTACTTC
TRBV28,medium-sized,TRBJ2-7,TRBD2,CASIKDSAGAAGGEQYF,TGTGCCAGCATTAAGGACTCAGCGGGAGCCGCCGGGGGCGAGCAGTACTTC
TRBV19,NA,TRBJ2-2,NA,CASSIDLTGSELFF,TGTGCCAGTAGTATAGATCTGACCGGTTCGGAGCTGTTTTTT
TRBV5-5,NA,TRBJ2-1,NA,CASSSYYSYNEQFF,TGTGCCAGCAGCTCCTATTACTCCTACAATGAGCAGTTCTTC
TRBV7-2,few,TRBJ2-1,NA,CASGNSGSSYNEQFF,TGTGCCAGCGGTAATAGCGGTAGCTCCTACAATGAGCAGTTCTTC
TRBV12-3/TRBV12-4,few,TRBJ2-5,TRBD2,CASRLAGGAETQYF,TGTGCCAGCCGGCTAGCGGGAGGAGCCGAGACCCAGTACTTC
TRBV19,NA,TRBJ2-1,NA,CASTPGGARGYMNEQFF,TGTGCCAGTACCCCAGGGGGGGCCAGGGGTTATATGAATGAGCAGTTCTTC
TRBV27,many,TRBJ2-7,NA,CASSFGGPSYEQYF,TGTGCCAGCAGTTTCGGGGGCCCGAGTTACGAGCAGTACTTC
TRBV5-6,NA,TRBJ2-7,NA,CASSEGTEYEQYF,TGTGCCAGCAGCGAAGGGACGGAATACGAGCAGTACTTC
TRBV11-1,NA,TRBJ2-4,TRBD1,CASSPSQGEAKNIQYF,TGTGCCAGCAGCCCGTCACAGGGGGAAGCCAAAAACATTCAGTACTTC